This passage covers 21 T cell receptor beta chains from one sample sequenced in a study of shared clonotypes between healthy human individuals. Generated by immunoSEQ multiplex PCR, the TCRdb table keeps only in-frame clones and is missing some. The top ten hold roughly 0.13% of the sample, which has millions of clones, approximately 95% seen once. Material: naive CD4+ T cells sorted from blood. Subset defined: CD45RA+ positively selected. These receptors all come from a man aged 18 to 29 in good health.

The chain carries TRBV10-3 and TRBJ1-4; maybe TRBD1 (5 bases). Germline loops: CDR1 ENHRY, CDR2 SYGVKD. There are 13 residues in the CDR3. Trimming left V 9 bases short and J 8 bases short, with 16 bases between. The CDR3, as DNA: TGTGCCATTGGGACCAGGGATGGAGAAAAACTGTTTTTT. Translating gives CAIGTRDGEKLFF.

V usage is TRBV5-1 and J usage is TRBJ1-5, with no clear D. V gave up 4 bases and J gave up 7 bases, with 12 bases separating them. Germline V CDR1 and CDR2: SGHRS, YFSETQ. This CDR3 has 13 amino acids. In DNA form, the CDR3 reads TGCGCCAGCAGCCCTAACCAAGGACAGCCCCAGCATTTT. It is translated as CASSPNQGQPQHF.

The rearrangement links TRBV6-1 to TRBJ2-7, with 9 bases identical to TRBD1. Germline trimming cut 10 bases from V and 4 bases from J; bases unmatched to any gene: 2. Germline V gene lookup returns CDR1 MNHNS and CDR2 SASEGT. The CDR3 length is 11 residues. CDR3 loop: CATDRGYEQYF. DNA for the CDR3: TGTGCCACAGACAGGGGGTACGAGCAGTACTTC.

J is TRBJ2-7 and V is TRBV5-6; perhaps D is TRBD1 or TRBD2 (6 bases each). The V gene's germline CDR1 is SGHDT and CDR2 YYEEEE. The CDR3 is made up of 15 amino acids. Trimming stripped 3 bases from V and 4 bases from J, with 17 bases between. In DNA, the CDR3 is TGTGCCAGCAGCTCCCTCGGGGGCGGAGGTTACGAGCAGTACTTC. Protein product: CASSSLGGGGYEQYF. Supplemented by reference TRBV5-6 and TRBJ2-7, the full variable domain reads DAGVTQSPTHLIKTRGQQVTLRCSPKSGHDTVSWYQQALGQGPQFIFQYYEEEERQRGNFPDRFSGHQFPNYSSELNVNALLLGDSALYLCASSSLGGGGYEQYFGPGTRLTVT.

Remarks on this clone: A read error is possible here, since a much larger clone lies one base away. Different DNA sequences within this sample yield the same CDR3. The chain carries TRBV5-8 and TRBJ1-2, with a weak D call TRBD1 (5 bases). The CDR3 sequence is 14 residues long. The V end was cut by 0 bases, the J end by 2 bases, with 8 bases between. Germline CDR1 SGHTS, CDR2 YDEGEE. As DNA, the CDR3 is TGTGCCAGCAGCTTGGCGGGGCAGAACTATGGCTACACCTTC. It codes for CASSLAGQNYGYTF.

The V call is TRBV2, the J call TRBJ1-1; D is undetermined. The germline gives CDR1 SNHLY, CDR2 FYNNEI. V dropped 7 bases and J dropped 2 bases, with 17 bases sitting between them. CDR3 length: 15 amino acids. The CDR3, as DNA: TGTGCCAGCAAACGGACTCTAATGAGTAACACTGAAGCTTTCTTT. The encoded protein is CASKRTLMSNTEAFF. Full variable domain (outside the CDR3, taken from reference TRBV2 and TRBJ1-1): EPEVTQTPSHQVTQMGQEVILRCVPISNHLYFYWYRQILGQKVEFLVSFYNNEISEKSEIFDDQFSVERPDGSNFTLKIRSTKLEDSAMYFCASKRTLMSNTEAFFGQGTRLTVV.

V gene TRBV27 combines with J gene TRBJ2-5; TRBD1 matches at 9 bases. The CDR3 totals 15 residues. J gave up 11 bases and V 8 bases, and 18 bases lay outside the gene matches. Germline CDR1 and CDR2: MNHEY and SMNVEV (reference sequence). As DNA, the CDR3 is TGTGCCAGCGGGGGACAGGGAGGTTCCGTAGTGCCTCAGTACTTC. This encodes CASGGQGGSVVPQYF.

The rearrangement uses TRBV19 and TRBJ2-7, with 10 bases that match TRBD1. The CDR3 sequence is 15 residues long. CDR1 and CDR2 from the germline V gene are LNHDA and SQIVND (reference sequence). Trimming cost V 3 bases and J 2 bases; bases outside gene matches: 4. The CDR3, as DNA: TGTGCCAGTAGTATGGGACAGGGGTTACCCTACGAGCAGTACTTC. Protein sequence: CASSMGQGLPYEQYF.

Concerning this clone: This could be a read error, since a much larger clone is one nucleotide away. The CDR3 DNA follows: TGTGCCAGCAGCCCCCCGGGCGGCGAGCAGCACTTC. Translation: CASSPPGGEQHF. The chain couples TRBV11-2 to TRBJ2-7; D gene unclear. Germline lookup yields CDR1 SGHAT and CDR2 FQNNGV. There are 12 residues in the CDR3.

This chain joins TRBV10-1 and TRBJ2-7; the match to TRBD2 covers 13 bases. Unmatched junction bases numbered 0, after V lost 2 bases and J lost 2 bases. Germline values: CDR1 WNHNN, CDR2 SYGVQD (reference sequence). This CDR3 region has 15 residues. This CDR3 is CASSEGLAGAYEQYF. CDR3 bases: TGCGCCAGCAGTGAGGGACTAGCGGGAGCCTACGAGCAGTACTTC.

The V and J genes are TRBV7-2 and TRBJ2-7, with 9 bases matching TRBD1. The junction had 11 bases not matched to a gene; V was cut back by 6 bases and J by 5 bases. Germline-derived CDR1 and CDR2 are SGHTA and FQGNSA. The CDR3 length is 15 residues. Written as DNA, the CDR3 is TGTGCCAGCAGTCGCCAGGGACAGGGACCCAACGAGCAGTACTTC. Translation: CASSRQGQGPNEQYF.

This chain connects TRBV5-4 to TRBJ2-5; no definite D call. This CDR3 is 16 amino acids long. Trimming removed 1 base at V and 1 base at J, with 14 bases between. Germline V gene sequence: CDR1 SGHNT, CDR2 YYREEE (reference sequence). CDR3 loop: CASSLSPVTSQETQYF. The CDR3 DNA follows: TGTGCCAGCAGCTTGTCTCCCGTTACCTCCCAAGAGACCCAGTACTTC.

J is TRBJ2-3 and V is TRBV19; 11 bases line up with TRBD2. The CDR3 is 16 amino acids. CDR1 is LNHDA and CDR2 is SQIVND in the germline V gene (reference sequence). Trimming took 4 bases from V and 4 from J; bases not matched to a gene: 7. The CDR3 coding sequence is TGTGCCAGTAGTACCCGGACTAGCGGGCGTCCAGATACGCAGTATTTT. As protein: CASSTRTSGRPDTQYF.

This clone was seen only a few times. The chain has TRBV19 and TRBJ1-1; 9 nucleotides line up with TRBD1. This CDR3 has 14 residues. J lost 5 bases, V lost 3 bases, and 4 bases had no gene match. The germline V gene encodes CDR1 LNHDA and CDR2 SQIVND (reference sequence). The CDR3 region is CASSMDRGTTEAFF. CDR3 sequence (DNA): TGTGCCAGTAGTATGGACAGGGGTACAACTGAAGCTTTCTTT.

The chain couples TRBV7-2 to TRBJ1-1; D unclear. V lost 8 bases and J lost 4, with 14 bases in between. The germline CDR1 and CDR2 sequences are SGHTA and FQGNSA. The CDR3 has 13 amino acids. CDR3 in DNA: TGTGCCAGCTGCGAGGTTTGGAGCACTGAAGCTTTCTTT. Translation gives CASCEVWSTEAFF.

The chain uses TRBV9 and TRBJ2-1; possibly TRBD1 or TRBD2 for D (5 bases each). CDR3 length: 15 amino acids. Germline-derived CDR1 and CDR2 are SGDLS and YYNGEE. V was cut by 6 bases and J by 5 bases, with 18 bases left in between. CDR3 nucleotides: TGTGCCAGCACCCGGGACCAAAACGGGGACAATGAGCAGTTCTTC. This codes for CASTRDQNGDNEQFF.

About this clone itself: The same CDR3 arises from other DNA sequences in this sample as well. The CDR3 sequence is CAISGGTYEQYF. Written as DNA, the CDR3 is TGTGCCATCAGCGGGGGGACCTACGAGCAGTACTTC. V gene TRBV10-3 combines with J gene TRBJ2-7; 7 nucleotides align to TRBD2. Looked up from germline, CDR1 is ENHRY and CDR2 is SYGVKD. The CDR3 has 12 residues. Unmatched junction bases numbered 1, after V lost 6 bases and J lost 2 bases.

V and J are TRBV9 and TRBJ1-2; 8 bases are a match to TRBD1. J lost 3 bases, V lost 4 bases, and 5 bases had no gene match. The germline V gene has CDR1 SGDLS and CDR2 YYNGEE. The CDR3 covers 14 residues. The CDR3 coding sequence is TGTGCCAGCAGCCCCGACAGGGGTCACTATGGCTACACCTTC. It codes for CASSPDRGHYGYTF.

CDR3 bases: TGTGCCAGCACCGGGGACTCCTACAATGAGCAGTTCTTC. Protein sequence: CASTGDSYNEQFF. The rearrangement links TRBV2 to TRBJ2-1, with a weak D call TRBD2 (5 bases). CDR3 size: 13 residues. V was cut by 7 bases and J by 0 bases, with 7 bases left in between. In germline, CDR1 is SNHLY, CDR2 FYNNEI.

The CDR3 here is CAWSVRSTANTEAFF. The DNA of the CDR3 is TGTGCCTGGAGTGTACGGTCTACAGCTAACACTGAAGCTTTCTTT. This rearrangement joins TRBV30 to TRBJ1-1; D unresolved. This CDR3 has 15 residues. Trimming shortened V by 0 bases and J by 2 bases, and 13 bases separated the two germline ends. CDR1 and CDR2 from the germline V gene are GTSNPN and SVGIG (reference sequence).

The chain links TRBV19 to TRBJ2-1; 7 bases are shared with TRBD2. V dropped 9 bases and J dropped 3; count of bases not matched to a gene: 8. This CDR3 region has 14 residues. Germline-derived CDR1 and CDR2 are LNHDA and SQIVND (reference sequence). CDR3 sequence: CASRLAQNYNEQFF. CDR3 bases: TGTGCCAGCCGACTAGCCCAGAACTACAATGAGCAGTTCTTC.